The 30 T cell receptor beta chains given below trace back to one sample, sequenced in a study of early T cells in non-severe SARS-CoV-2 infection. TCRdb re-derived calls from the 5' RACE reads in MiXCR, one entry per CDR3 protein. The sample shows more than 45,000 distinct CDR3 sequences, around 11% of them seen only once. Input material: whole blood. The receptors stem from an adult who was a healthcare worker with PCR-confirmed SARS-CoV-2 infection or an uninfected control (not recorded which).

Points on this clonotype: The CDR3 ends on some other residue instead of the conserved phenylalanine or tryptophan, so this is likely a read error. This chain links TRBV20-1 with TRBJ2-1, with D maybe TRBD2 (5 bases). CDR1 and CDR2 from the germline V gene are DFQATT and SNEGSKA (reference sequence). V was trimmed by 0 bases and J by 0 bases, leaving 15 bases between them. This CDR3 is 17 amino acids long. The CDR3 nucleotides read TGCAGTGCTAGAGATATTATAGCGCTAAGCTCCTACAATGAGCAGTTCTGC. Amino acid sequence: CSARDIIALSSYNEQFC.

This clonotype was detected ten times or more. This chain joins TRBV9 and TRBJ2-5, with D perhaps given as TRBD1 or TRBD2 (5 bases each). V lost 1 base and J lost 4, with 8 bases in between. Germline lookup yields CDR1 SGDLS and CDR2 YYNGEE. This CDR3 has 13 amino acids. The chain's CDR3 is CASSVQRGETQYF. CDR3 nucleotides: TGTGCCAGCAGCGTACAGAGGGGAGAGACCCAGTACTTC.

This clonotype was detected many times. The CDR3 DNA reads as TGTGCCAGCAGCCCAATTACGGGACAGTTGAACACTGAAGCTTTCTTT. Translated, it gives CASSPITGQLNTEAFF. V is TRBV11-2 and J is TRBJ1-1, with 7 nucleotides matching TRBD1. V shed 5 bases, J shed 0 bases, and the junction held 9 bases outside the gene matches. This CDR3 contains 16 residues. Germline lookup yields CDR1 SGHAT and CDR2 FQNNGV.

In its sample, this clonotype was seen a few times. The genes are TRBV5-4 and TRBJ1-1; perhaps TRBD1 as D (5 bases). CDR1 is SGHNT, CDR2 YYREEE, per germline (reference sequence). V dropped 1 base and J dropped 1 base, with 17 bases sitting between them. CDR3 size: 17 residues. The CDR3 reads CASSLRRGGGPNTEAFF. For the CDR3, the DNA is TGTGCCAGCAGCTTGAGGAGGGGAGGAGGGCCGAACACTGAAGCTTTCTTT. The full variable domain, in which reference TRBV5-4 and TRBJ1-1 provide the parts outside the CDR3, is ETGVTQSPTHLIKTRGQQVTLRCSSQSGHNTVSWYQQALGQGPQFIFQYYREEENGRGNFPPRFSGLQFPNYSSELNVNALELDDSALYLCASSLRRGGGPNTEAFFGQGTRLTVV.

This clonotype was detected many times. The V gene is TRBV20-1, the J gene TRBJ2-7; D remains ambiguous. In germline, CDR1 is DFQATT, CDR2 SNEGSKA (reference sequence). The CDR3 covers 15 residues. The V gene lost 1 base and the J gene lost 0 bases, with 13 bases spanning the gap. This CDR3 reads CSARVLGGSSYEQYF. The CDR3 DNA reads TGCAGTGCTAGAGTCTTGGGCGGTAGCTCCTACGAGCAGTACTTC.

This clonotype was detected only a few times. The V and J genes are TRBV29-1 and TRBJ2-6, with D possibly being TRBD1 (6 bases). From germline, CDR1 is SQVTM and CDR2 ANQGSEA. This CDR3 is built from 14 residues. Trimming removed 5 bases from V and 2 bases from J, with 10 bases in between. CDR3 amino acids: CSVPTGPGANVLTF. CDR3 coding DNA: TGCAGCGTTCCCACAGGGCCTGGGGCCAACGTCCTGACTTTC.

This clonotype turned up a few times. V usage is TRBV29-1 and J usage is TRBJ2-1; 7 nucleotides line up with TRBD2. V lost 6 bases and J lost 7; bases outside the gene matches: 9. The CDR3 has 13 residues. Germline V CDR1 and CDR2: SQVTM, ANQGSEA. The DNA for the CDR3 is TGCAGCGTGACAAGCGGGGCGTCGAATGAGCAGTTCTTC. The encoded protein is CSVTSGASNEQFF.

V usage is TRBV9 and J usage is TRBJ2-5; 8 bases agree with TRBD2. The CDR3 totals 16 residues. The J segment lost 5 bases and the V segment lost 4 bases, leaving 13 bases of the junction unmatched. Per germline, CDR1 SGDLS and CDR2 YYNGEE. CDR3 sequence (DNA): TGTGCCAGCAGCCCCCGGACTAGCTCTGACTTGGAGACCCAGTACTTC. This encodes CASSPRTSSDLETQYF.

The chain joins TRBV7-9 to TRBJ1-2; D is ambiguous. The CDR3 consists of 13 residues. Looked up from germline, CDR1 is SEHNR and CDR2 is FQNEAQ (reference sequence). V was trimmed by 1 base and J by 8 bases, leaving 11 bases between them. The CDR3 DNA follows: TGTGCCAGCAGCTTAGTCCGGGCTATGGGCTACACCTTC. The encoded protein is CASSLVRAMGYTF.

This clonotype was picked up many times. The chain has TRBV7-9 and TRBJ2-3, with D unclear. The CDR3 consists of 11 residues. The germline V gene encodes CDR1 SEHNR and CDR2 FQNEAQ (reference sequence). V lost 5 bases and J 6 bases, leaving 6 bases between the germline ends. CDR3 sequence (DNA): TGTGCCAGCAGCCCGGTGGATACGCAGTATTTT. Translation gives CASSPVDTQYF.

Written as DNA, the CDR3 is TGTGCCAGCAGCTATGGCGGGATCAGCAATCAGCCCCAGCATTTT. Translated, it gives CASSYGGISNQPQHF. The V and J genes are TRBV7-2 and TRBJ1-5; D ambiguous. This CDR3 has 15 amino acids. The germline V and J ends were trimmed by 4 bases and 1 base, with 11 bases remaining between them. The germline V gene encodes CDR1 SGHTA and CDR2 FQGNSA.

The table lists this clonotype with a few counts. The rearrangement uses TRBV10-3 and TRBJ2-2; TRBD2 might be the D (6 bases). Trimming shortened V by 2 bases and J by 2 bases, and 9 bases separated the two germline ends. This CDR3 comprises 15 residues. Germline V lookup: CDR1 ENHRY, CDR2 SYGVKD. CDR3 loop: CAISEASANTGELFF. As DNA, the CDR3 is TGTGCCATCAGTGAGGCTAGCGCCAACACCGGGGAGCTGTTTTTT.

This clonotype was observed at least ten times. V gene TRBV28 combines with J gene TRBJ1-3, with D unclear. V was shortened by 2 bases and J by 7 bases, with 12 bases between the two germline ends. There are 14 residues in the CDR3. Germline V gives CDR1 MDHEN, CDR2 SYDVKM. The CDR3 reads CASSLEGSRNTIYF. The CDR3, as DNA: TGTGCCAGCAGTTTAGAAGGGTCCCGGAACACCATATATTTT.

This clonotype was counted many times. V and J are TRBV28 and TRBJ2-7; unclear D gene. V lost 4 bases, J lost 6 bases, and 16 bases lay in between. The CDR3 has 14 amino acids. Germline CDR1 MDHEN, CDR2 SYDVKM. This CDR3 is CASSSRKGWPEQYF. The CDR3 nucleotides are TGTGCCAGCAGTTCCCGAAAGGGATGGCCCGAGCAGTACTTC.

This rearrangement joins TRBV29-1 to TRBJ2-5; no clear D gene. The germline V and J ends were trimmed by 1 base and 4 bases, with 7 bases remaining between them. Germline V gives CDR1 SQVTM, CDR2 ANQGSEA. The CDR3 extends over 12 amino acids. The CDR3 loop reads CSVEGQLETQYF. In DNA form, the CDR3 reads TGCAGCGTTGAAGGTCAGCTAGAGACCCAGTACTTC. Filled out from reference TRBV29-1 and TRBJ2-5, the complete variable domain reads SAVISQKPSRDICQRGTSLTIQCQVDSQVTMMFWYRQQPGQSLTLIATANQGSEATYESGFVIDKFPISRPNLTFSTLTVSNMSPEDSSIYLCSVEGQLETQYFGPGTRLLVL.

This clonotype was counted only a few times. This chain uses TRBV11-2 with TRBJ1-6; tentative D call: TRBD1 (5 bases). V lost 4 bases and J 0 bases, leaving 7 bases between the germline ends. Germline-derived CDR1 and CDR2 are SGHAT and FQNNGV. CDR3 length: 15 amino acids. The CDR3 DNA is TGTGCCAGCAGCTCACAGGACTCCTATAATTCACCCCTCCACTTT. The encoded protein is CASSSQDSYNSPLHF.

The V call is TRBV5-5, the J call TRBJ2-4; 7 bases align to TRBD1. J gave up 9 bases and V 3 bases, and 12 bases lay outside the gene matches. Germline values: CDR1 SGHKS, CDR2 YYEKEE (reference sequence). The CDR3 consists of 15 residues. The CDR3 here is CASSWATGTRGIQYF. DNA for the CDR3: TGTGCCAGCAGCTGGGCGACAGGGACCAGGGGCATTCAGTACTTC. Drawing the rest from reference TRBV5-5 and TRBJ2-4, the complete variable domain is DAGVTQSPTHLIKTRGQQVTLRCSPISGHKSVSWYQQVLGQGPQFIFQYYEKEERGRGNFPDRFSARQFPNYSSELNVNALLLGDSALYLCASSWATGTRGIQYFGAGTRLSVL.

The rearrangement links TRBV6-2 or TRBV6-3 to TRBJ2-7; TRBD2 agrees at 9 bases. V gave up 2 bases and J gave up 1 base; unmatched junction bases: 3. The germline V gene encodes CDR1 MNHEY and CDR2 SVGEGT. The CDR3 extends over 15 amino acids. In nucleotides, the CDR3 is TGTGCCAGCAGTTACGGAGCGGGAGGATCCTACGAGCAGTACTTC. Protein sequence: CASSYGAGGSYEQYF.

This clonotype occurred many times. The chain employs TRBV7-8 and TRBJ1-1; weak D call: TRBD1 (5 bases). Trimming shortened V by 4 bases and J by 4 bases, and 16 bases separated the two germline ends. The germline V gene encodes CDR1 SGHVS and CDR2 FQNEAQ. The CDR3 spans 15 residues. The CDR3 loop reads CASSSTLIGATEAFF. For the CDR3, the DNA is TGTGCCAGCAGCTCTACCCTTATAGGGGCCACTGAAGCTTTCTTT. The full variable domain, completed using reference TRBV7-8 and TRBJ1-1, is GAGVSQSPRYKVAKRGQDVALRCDPISGHVSLFWYQQALGQGPEFLTYFQNEAQLDKSGLPSDRFFAERPEGSVSTLKIQRTQQEDSAVYLCASSSTLIGATEAFFGQGTRLTVV.

This clonotype was seen repeatedly, ten times or more. This chain connects TRBV2 to TRBJ1-2, with D possibly matching TRBD1 (5 bases). This CDR3 is built from 16 residues. V lost 2 bases and J lost 4, with 17 bases in between. The germline V gene has CDR1 SNHLY and CDR2 FYNNEI. CDR3 in DNA: TGTGCCAGCAGTGAAAGCCCAGGGTCCGGTAGCTATGGCTACACCTTC. This codes for CASSESPGSGSYGYTF.

This clonotype came up many times. The chain uses TRBV20-1 and TRBJ2-3; D ambiguous. The length of the CDR3 is 12 residues. From germline, CDR1 is DFQATT and CDR2 SNEGSKA (reference sequence). The V gene lost 7 bases and the J gene lost 2 bases, with 10 bases spanning the gap. The chain's CDR3 is CSVYWVTDTQYF. Here the CDR3 DNA reads TGCAGTGTTTATTGGGTCACAGATACGCAGTATTTT.

This clonotype was seen only a few times. The chain combines TRBV29-1 with TRBJ1-1; D not resolved. The CDR3 length is 14 residues. Between the trimmed V and J ends, which lost 4 bases and 4 bases, there was a span of 16 bases. Germline lookup yields CDR1 SQVTM and CDR2 ANQGSEA. The DNA of the CDR3 is TGCAGCGTTGCGAATCTTGGCCTGAGCACTGAAGCTTTCTTT. This translates into CSVANLGLSTEAFF.

This clonotype was observed a few times. The chain uses TRBV11-2 and TRBJ2-1; 10 bases map to TRBD1. CDR1 and CDR2 from the germline V gene are SGHAT and FQNNGV. This CDR3 comprises 15 residues. J was trimmed by 7 bases and V by 5 bases; bases with no gene match: 8. DNA for the CDR3: TGTGCCAGCAGCAAGGGACAGGGGACTGCAAATGAGCAGTTCTTC. It specifies CASSKGQGTANEQFF. The variable domain in full, with the rest retrieved from reference TRBV11-2 and TRBJ2-1, is EAGVAQSPRYKIIEKRQSVAFWCNPISGHATLYWYQQILGQGPKLLIQFQNNGVVDDSQLPKDRFSAERLKGVDSTLKIQPAKLEDSAVYLCASSKGQGTANEQFFGPGTRLTVL.

Points on this clonotype: Possible read error: a much larger clone is one base away. The chain joins TRBV11-3 to TRBJ2-1; perhaps TRBD2 as D (5 bases). The germline V gene encodes CDR1 SGHNT and CDR2 YENEEA. This CDR3 spans 17 amino acids. CDR3 sequence (DNA): TGTGCCGGCAGCCCAGGACTCGGGCAGGAGGAAGCCAATGAGCAGTTCTTC. This codes for CAGSPGLGQEEANEQFF.

This clonotype was recorded many times. CDR3 region: CSVEVRRNTIYF. The CDR3 DNA sequence: TGCAGCGTTGAAGTTAGAAGAAACACCATATATTTT. This chain connects TRBV29-1 to TRBJ1-3, with unresolved D. CDR1 and CDR2 (germline): SQVTM, ANQGSEA. CDR3 size: 12 residues. The V and J ends lost 1 base and 5 bases respectively, with 6 bases between them.

This clonotype was found many times. The chain carries TRBV20-1 and TRBJ2-7, with 7 positions matching TRBD2. Looked up from germline, CDR1 is DFQATT and CDR2 is SNEGSKA (reference sequence). The CDR3 consists of 14 residues. Trimming removed 1 base from V and 5 bases from J; junction bases left unmatched: 8. The CDR3 here is CSARGGGRSNEQYF. The CDR3 DNA follows: TGCAGTGCTAGAGGGGGCGGGAGAAGCAACGAGCAGTACTTC.

This clonotype was found many times. The chain employs TRBV18 and TRBJ2-3, with a weak D call TRBD1 (10 bases). The CDR3 is 22 residues long. The V gene's germline CDR1 is KGHSH and CDR2 LQKENI. V was clipped by 3 bases and J by 2 bases, with 33 bases between them. The CDR3 sequence: CASSPRERQGARREGDTDTQYF. CDR3 DNA sequence: TGTGCCAGCTCACCGAGGGAAAGACAGGGGGCCCGGCGGGAGGGCGACACAGATACGCAGTATTTT.

The table lists this clonotype with many counts. The chain carries TRBV27 and TRBJ1-4; possible D gene TRBD1, 6 bases. Trimming stripped 6 bases from V and 7 bases from J, with 15 bases between. CDR3 length: 14 residues. Germline assignment: CDR1 MNHEY and CDR2 SMNVEV (reference sequence). CDR3 nucleotides: TGTGCCAGCAGCTTTGCGGGGGCAGTTGAAAAACTGTTTTTT. Encoded protein: CASSFAGAVEKLFF.

This clonotype has ten or more counts. The gene calls are TRBV30 and TRBJ2-5; maybe TRBD2 (6 bases). The CDR3 has 14 residues. The V gene lost 4 bases and the J gene lost 1 base, with 13 bases spanning the gap. CDR1 and CDR2 from the germline V gene are GTSNPN and SVGIG (reference sequence). DNA of the CDR3: TGTGCCTGGACGGGGGATAGCGTCCAAGAGACCCAGTACTTC. This translates into CAWTGDSVQETQYF.

This clonotype was counted only a few times. The V gene is TRBV19, the J gene TRBJ2-5, with 7 positions matching TRBD2. The germline gives CDR1 LNHDA, CDR2 SQIVND (reference sequence). Trimming removed 6 bases from V and 1 base from J; junction bases left unmatched: 8. The CDR3 has 15 amino acids. CDR3 sequence reads: CASRRGGKPQETQYF. CDR3 DNA: TGTGCCAGTAGGCGGGGAGGGAAGCCCCAAGAGACCCAGTACTTC.